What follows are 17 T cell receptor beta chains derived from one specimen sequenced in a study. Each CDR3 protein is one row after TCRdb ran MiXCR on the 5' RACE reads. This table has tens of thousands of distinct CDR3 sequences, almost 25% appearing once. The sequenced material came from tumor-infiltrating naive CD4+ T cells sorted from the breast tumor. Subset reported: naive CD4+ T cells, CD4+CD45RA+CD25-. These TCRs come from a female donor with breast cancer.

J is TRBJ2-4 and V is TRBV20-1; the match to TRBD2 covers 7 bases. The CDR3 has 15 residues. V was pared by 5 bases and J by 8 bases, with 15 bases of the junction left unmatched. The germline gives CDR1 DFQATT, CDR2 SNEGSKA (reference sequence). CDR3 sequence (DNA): TGCAGTGCTCCTCATCTGGCGGGAGCCCAGGACATTCAGTACTTC. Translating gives CSAPHLAGAQDIQYF.

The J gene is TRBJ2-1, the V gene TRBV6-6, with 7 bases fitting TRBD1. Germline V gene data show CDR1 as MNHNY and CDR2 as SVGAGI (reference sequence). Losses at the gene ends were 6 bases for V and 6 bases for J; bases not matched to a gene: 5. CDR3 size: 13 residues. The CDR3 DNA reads TGTGCCAGCAGATTACAGGGGCGCAATGAGCAGTTCTTC. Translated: CASRLQGRNEQFF.

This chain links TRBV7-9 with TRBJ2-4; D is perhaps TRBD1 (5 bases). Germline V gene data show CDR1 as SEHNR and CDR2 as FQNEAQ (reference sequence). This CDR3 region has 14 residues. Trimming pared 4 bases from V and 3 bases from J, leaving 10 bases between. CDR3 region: CASSSTGVKNIQYF. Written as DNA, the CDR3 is TGTGCCAGCAGCTCCACAGGAGTCAAAAACATTCAGTACTTC.

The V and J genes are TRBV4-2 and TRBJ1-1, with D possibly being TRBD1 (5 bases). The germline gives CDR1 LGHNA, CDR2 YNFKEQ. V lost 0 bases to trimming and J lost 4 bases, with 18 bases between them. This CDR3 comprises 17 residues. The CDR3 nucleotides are TGTGCCAGCAGCCAAGACGCCTATGGGGCAGAGGGCACTGAAGCTTTCTTT. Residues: CASSQDAYGAEGTEAFF.

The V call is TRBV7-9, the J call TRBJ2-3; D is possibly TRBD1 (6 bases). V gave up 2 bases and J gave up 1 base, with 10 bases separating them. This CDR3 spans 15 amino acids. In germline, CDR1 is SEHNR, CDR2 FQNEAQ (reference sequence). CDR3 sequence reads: CASSLSAGGTDTQYF. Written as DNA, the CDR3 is TGTGCCAGCAGCTTATCGGCAGGGGGCACAGATACGCAGTATTTT.

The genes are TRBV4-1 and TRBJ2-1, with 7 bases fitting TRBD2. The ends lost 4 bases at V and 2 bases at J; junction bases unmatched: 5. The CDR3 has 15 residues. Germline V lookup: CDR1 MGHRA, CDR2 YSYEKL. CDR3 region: CASSRSGTTYNEQFF. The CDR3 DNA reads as TGCGCCAGCAGCCGATCCGGGACTACCTACAATGAGCAGTTCTTC.

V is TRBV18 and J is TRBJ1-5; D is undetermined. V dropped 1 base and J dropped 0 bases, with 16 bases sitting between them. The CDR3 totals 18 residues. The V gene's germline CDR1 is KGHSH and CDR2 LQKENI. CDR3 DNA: TGTGCCAGCTCACCACTAGGACCATCTCAGGATAGCAATCAGCCCCAGCATTTT. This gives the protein CASSPLGPSQDSNQPQHF.

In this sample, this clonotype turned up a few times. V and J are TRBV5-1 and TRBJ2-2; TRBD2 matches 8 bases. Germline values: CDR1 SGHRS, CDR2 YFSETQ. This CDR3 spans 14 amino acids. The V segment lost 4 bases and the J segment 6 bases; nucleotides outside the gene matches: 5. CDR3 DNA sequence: TGCGCCAGCAGCCTCACTAGCGGCTCCGGGGAGCTGTTTTTT. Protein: CASSLTSGSGELFF. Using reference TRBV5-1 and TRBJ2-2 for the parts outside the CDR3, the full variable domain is KAGVTQTPRYLIKTRGQQVTLSCSPISGHRSVSWYQQTPGQGLQFLFEYFSETQRNKGNFPGRFSGRQFSNSRSEMNVSTLELGDSALYLCASSLTSGSGELFFGEGSRLTVL.

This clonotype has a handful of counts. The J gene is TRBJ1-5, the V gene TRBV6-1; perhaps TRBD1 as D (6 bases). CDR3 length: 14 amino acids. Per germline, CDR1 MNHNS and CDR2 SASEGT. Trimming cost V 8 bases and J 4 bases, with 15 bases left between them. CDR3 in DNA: TGTGCCAGCGAGGGAGGGGGTTCTAATCAGCCCCAGCATTTT. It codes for CASEGGGSNQPQHF.

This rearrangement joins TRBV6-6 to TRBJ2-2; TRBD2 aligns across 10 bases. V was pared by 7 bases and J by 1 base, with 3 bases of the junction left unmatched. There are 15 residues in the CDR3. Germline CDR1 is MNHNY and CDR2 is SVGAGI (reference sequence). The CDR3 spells CASTWTSGNTGELFF. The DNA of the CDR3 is TGTGCCAGCACCTGGACTAGCGGGAACACCGGGGAGCTGTTTTTT.

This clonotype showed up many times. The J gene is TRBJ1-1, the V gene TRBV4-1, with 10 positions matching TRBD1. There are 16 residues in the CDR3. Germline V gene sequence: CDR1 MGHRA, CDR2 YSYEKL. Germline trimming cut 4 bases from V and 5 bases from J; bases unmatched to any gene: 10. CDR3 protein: CASSRPLDRGNTEAFF. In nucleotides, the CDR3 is TGCGCCAGCAGCCGCCCGCTGGACAGGGGGAATACTGAAGCTTTCTTT.

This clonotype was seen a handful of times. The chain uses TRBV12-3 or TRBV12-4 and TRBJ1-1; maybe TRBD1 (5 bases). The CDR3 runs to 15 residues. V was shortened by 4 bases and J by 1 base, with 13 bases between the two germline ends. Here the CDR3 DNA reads TGTGCCAGCAGTTCTACAGGATACGCGAACACTGAAGCTTTCTTT. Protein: CASSSTGYANTEAFF.

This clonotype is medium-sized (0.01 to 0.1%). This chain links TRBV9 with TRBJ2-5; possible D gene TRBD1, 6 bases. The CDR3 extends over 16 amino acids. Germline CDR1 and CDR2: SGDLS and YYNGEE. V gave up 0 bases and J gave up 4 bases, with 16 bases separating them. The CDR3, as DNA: TGTGCCAGCAGCGTAGCGGTGGGGGCTCGGGGAGAGACCCAGTACTTC. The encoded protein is CASSVAVGARGETQYF.

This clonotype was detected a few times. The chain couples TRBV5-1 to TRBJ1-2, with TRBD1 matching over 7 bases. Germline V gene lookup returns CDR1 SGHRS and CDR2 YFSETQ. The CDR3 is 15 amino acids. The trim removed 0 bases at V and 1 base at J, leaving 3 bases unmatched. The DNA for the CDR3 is TGCGCCAGCAGCTTGGGGCAGGGGGATAACTATGGCTACACCTTC. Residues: CASSLGQGDNYGYTF. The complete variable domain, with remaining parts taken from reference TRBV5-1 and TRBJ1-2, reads KAGVTQTPRYLIKTRGQQVTLSCSPISGHRSVSWYQQTPGQGLQFLFEYFSETQRNKGNFPGRFSGRQFSNSRSEMNVSTLELGDSALYLCASSLGQGDNYGYTFGSGTRLTVV.

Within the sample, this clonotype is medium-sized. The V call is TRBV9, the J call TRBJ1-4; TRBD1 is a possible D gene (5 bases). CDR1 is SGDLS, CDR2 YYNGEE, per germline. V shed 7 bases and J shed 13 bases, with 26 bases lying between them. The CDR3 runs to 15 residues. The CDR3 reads CASGPPTAARGGLFF. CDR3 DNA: TGTGCCAGCGGCCCCCCCACGGCTGCTCGGGGGGGACTGTTTTTT.

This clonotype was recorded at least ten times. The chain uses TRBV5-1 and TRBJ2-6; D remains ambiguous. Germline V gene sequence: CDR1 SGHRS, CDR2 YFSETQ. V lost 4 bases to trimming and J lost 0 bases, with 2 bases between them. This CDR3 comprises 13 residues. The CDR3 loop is CASSHSGANVLTF. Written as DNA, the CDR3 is TGCGCCAGCAGCCACTCTGGGGCCAACGTCCTGACTTTC.

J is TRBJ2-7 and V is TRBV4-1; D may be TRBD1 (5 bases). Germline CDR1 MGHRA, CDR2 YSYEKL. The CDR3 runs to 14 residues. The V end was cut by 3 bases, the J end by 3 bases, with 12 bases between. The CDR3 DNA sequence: TGCGCCAGCAGCCATGCAGGGAAGAACTACGAGCAGTACTTC. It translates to CASSHAGKNYEQYF.